These T cell receptor beta chains were read from a single sample in a study of blood T cell repertoires in COVID-19. Profiled with immunoSEQ multiplex PCR; TCRdb holds only in-frame clones, not every one. Here the sample spans fewer than 200,000 clones, around 87% being singletons. The specimen was peripheral blood. The receptors stem from a woman of 80 years or more with COVID-19, enrolled during active disease. CDR3s leave out the opening cysteine and the closing phenylalanine or tryptophan. The order of the fields is V gene, D gene, J gene, clone size, CDR3 protein. The D gene is left open where the match is weak. Clone sizes are given selectively: once, few, many, or a class where the clone is expanded.

V gene: TRBV4-3; D gene: .; J gene: TRBJ1-6; clone size: .; CDR3 protein: ASSPHSENNSPLH
V gene: TRBV9; D gene: .; J gene: TRBJ2-2; clone size: .; CDR3 protein: ASSVGVGELF
V gene: TRBV11-2; D gene: TRBD1; J gene: TRBJ1-2; clone size: .; CDR3 protein: ASSVGQYGYT
V gene: TRBV11-2; D gene: TRBD1; J gene: TRBJ1-2; clone size: .; CDR3 protein: ASSSDRGYGYT
V gene: TRBV15; D gene: TRBD1; J gene: TRBJ2-2; clone size: .; CDR3 protein: ATSPTGVDGELF
V gene: TRBV6-2/TRBV6-3; D gene: TRBD2; J gene: TRBJ2-1; clone size: .; CDR3 protein: ASSYTSGKRWGSYNEQF
V gene: TRBV5-1; D gene: .; J gene: TRBJ2-1; clone size: .; CDR3 protein: ASSPGDTNYNEQF
V gene: TRBV13; D gene: TRBD2; J gene: TRBJ2-1; clone size: .; CDR3 protein: ASSGGTIYNEQF
V gene: TRBV19; D gene: TRBD1; J gene: TRBJ1-5; clone size: .; CDR3 protein: ASTLATGQGSQPQH
V gene: TRBV4-3; D gene: .; J gene: TRBJ1-5; clone size: .; CDR3 protein: ASSQDPGGGGQPQH
V gene: TRBV28; D gene: .; J gene: TRBJ1-2; clone size: .; CDR3 protein: ASSTHAGFGYT
V gene: TRBV7-2; D gene: TRBD1; J gene: TRBJ1-5; clone size: .; CDR3 protein: ASSLQGVQPQH
V gene: TRBV3-1/TRBV3-2; D gene: .; J gene: TRBJ2-1; clone size: .; CDR3 protein: ASSQEGAVLLNEQF
V gene: TRBV29-1; D gene: TRBD1; J gene: TRBJ2-5; clone size: .; CDR3 protein: SGQQGDKGKTQY
V gene: TRBV4-2; D gene: TRBD2; J gene: TRBJ2-3; clone size: .; CDR3 protein: ASSQEEYQGSGRASDTQY
V gene: TRBV7-2; D gene: .; J gene: TRBJ1-4; clone size: .; CDR3 protein: ASSFRARNEKLF
V gene: TRBV6-5; D gene: .; J gene: TRBJ2-1; clone size: .; CDR3 protein: ASSYGPRGGEQF
V gene: TRBV4-2; D gene: TRBD2; J gene: TRBJ2-1; clone size: .; CDR3 protein: ASSQDSGMILNEQF
V gene: TRBV7-3; D gene: TRBD1; J gene: TRBJ1-1; clone size: few; CDR3 protein: ASSLRRGRGTEAF
V gene: TRBV19; D gene: .; J gene: TRBJ2-3; clone size: .; CDR3 protein: ASSKDYTDTQY